These 13 T cell receptor beta chains came from one sample sequenced in a study of shared clonotypes between healthy human individuals. Method: immunoSEQ multiplex PCR; TCRdb's copy keeps in-frame clones and lacks some. Of roughly 1,100,000 clones listed, approximately 76% were seen once; the top ten hold 1.4%. Sequencing was carried out using memory CD4+ T cells sorted from blood. Regarding subset: CD45RA-negative fraction. Source of these receptors: a man younger than 35 in good health.

This chain connects TRBV5-1 to TRBJ2-3; D remains unclear. Trimming left V 0 bases short and J 0 bases short, with 11 bases between. Germline V lookup: CDR1 SGHRS, CDR2 YFSETQ. CDR3 size: 16 residues. The CDR3 bases are TGCGCCAGCAGCTTGGTTTCGATTTCTAGCACAGATACGCAGTATTTT. Translated, it gives CASSLVSISSTDTQYF. Variable domain in full (rest from reference TRBV5-1 and TRBJ2-3): KAGVTQTPRYLIKTRGQQVTLSCSPISGHRSVSWYQQTPGQGLQFLFEYFSETQRNKGNFPGRFSGRQFSNSRSEMNVSTLELGDSALYLCASSLVSISSTDTQYFGPGTRLTVL.

This sequence joins TRBV19 and TRBJ1-1; the D is unclear. Germline lookup yields CDR1 LNHDA and CDR2 SQIVND (reference sequence). CDR3 length: 15 amino acids. V was cut by 3 bases and J by 0 bases, with 11 bases left in between. The chain's CDR3 is CASSMAPWVNTEAFF. CDR3 coding DNA: TGTGCCAGTAGTATGGCCCCGTGGGTGAACACTGAAGCTTTCTTT.

This sequence joins TRBV2 and TRBJ2-6; D unresolved. Trimming cost V 6 bases and J 0 bases, with 6 bases left between them. Germline CDR1 is SNHLY and CDR2 is FYNNEI. CDR3 length equals 14 residues. The DNA for the CDR3 is TGTGCCAGCAGAGCAGACTCTGGGGCCAACGTCCTGACTTTC. It specifies CASRADSGANVLTF.

The rearrangement joins TRBV20-1 to TRBJ1-2, with a possible D match to TRBD1 (5 bases). This CDR3 has 10 residues. V lost 7 bases and J 5 bases, leaving 8 bases between the germline ends. CDR1 and CDR2 from the germline V gene are DFQATT and SNEGSKA (reference sequence). The CDR3 region has the DNA TGCAGTGTCGGGGGGTATGGCTACACCTTC. This sequence encodes CSVGGYGYTF.

A note on this clone: The same CDR3 is also encoded by other DNA sequences in this sample. The chain joins TRBV18 to TRBJ2-2; no clear D gene. Between the trimmed V and J ends, which lost 3 bases and 8 bases, there was a span of 7 bases. Germline CDR1 and CDR2: KGHSH and LQKENI. The CDR3 contains 12 residues. For the CDR3, the DNA is TGTGCCAGCTCACCCCCGGCGGGGGAGCTGTTTTTT. Translation: CASSPPAGELFF.

The chain has TRBV13 and TRBJ2-4, with 8 bases identical to TRBD2. V trimming: 5 bases; J trimming: 0 bases; junction bases outside the gene matches: 9. Germline CDR1 reads PRHDT; CDR2 reads FYEKMQ (reference sequence). The CDR3 sequence is 17 residues long. CDR3 protein: CASSVRSGRSAKNIQYF. The CDR3 coding sequence is TGTGCCAGCAGCGTTAGGAGCGGGAGATCAGCCAAAAACATTCAGTACTTC.

The genes are TRBV7-9 and TRBJ1-6; D ambiguous. V gave up 10 bases and J gave up 7 bases, with 11 bases separating them. From germline, CDR1 is SEHNR and CDR2 FQNEAQ (reference sequence). The CDR3 totals 12 residues. The CDR3 loop is CATSRGNSPLHF. The CDR3 DNA reads TGTGCCACCTCAAGAGGGAATTCACCCCTCCACTTT.

The V gene is TRBV6-1, the J gene TRBJ2-5; 10 positions agree with TRBD2. The end of the DNA fits TRBJ2-7 better, so the J call may be wrong. Germline V lookup: CDR1 MNHNS, CDR2 SASEGT. The CDR3 is 17 amino acids. This chain's CDR3 is CASSGPGLAPRGYEQYF. Written as DNA, the CDR3 is TGTGCCAGCAGTGGGCCGGGACTAGCGCCTCGCGGCTACGAGCAGTACTTC.

The chain combines TRBV27 with TRBJ2-2; 11 bases line up with TRBD2. The CDR3 totals 19 residues. Germline values: CDR1 MNHEY, CDR2 SMNVEV (reference sequence). V lost 3 bases to trimming and J lost 5 bases; unmatched junction nucleotides: 14. CDR3 in DNA: TGTGCCAGCAGTTTGGTTCGGGTAGCGGGAGGGTCGCGGACCGGGGAGCTGTTTTTT. This gives the protein CASSLVRVAGGSRTGELFF.

A single count supports this clone. The chain couples TRBV5-1 to TRBJ2-2; D unclear. Between the trimmed V and J ends, which lost 4 bases and 3 bases, there was a span of 4 bases. There are 12 residues in the CDR3. Germline values: CDR1 SGHRS, CDR2 YFSETQ. The CDR3 coding sequence is TGCGCCAGCAGCCAGGACACCGGGGAGCTGTTTTTT. It yields the protein CASSQDTGELFF.

Only a few counts were recorded for this clone. V is TRBV5-4 and J is TRBJ1-2; 8 positions match TRBD1. Trimming cost V 2 bases and J 8 bases; bases outside gene matches: 11. The CDR3 length is 15 residues. Germline V gene lookup returns CDR1 SGHNT and CDR2 YYREEE (reference sequence). The CDR3, as DNA: TGTGCCAGCAGCTTCGGTCCAGGGGGCGCGAGGGGCTACACCTTC. It is translated as CASSFGPGGARGYTF.

The chain has TRBV10-3 and TRBJ1-2, with D tentatively TRBD1 (5 bases). The V gene lost 8 bases and the J gene lost 2 bases, with 18 bases spanning the gap. CDR3 length equals 15 residues. CDR1 and CDR2 from the germline V gene are ENHRY and SYGVKD. In DNA, the CDR3 is TGTGCCATCCGGACCCCGGAACAGGCCAACTATGGCTACACCTTC. This gives the protein CAIRTPEQANYGYTF.

The chain is built from TRBV5-1 and TRBJ2-7; 9 positions match TRBD1. The ends lost 0 bases at V and 6 bases at J; junction bases unmatched: 7. Germline V gene lookup returns CDR1 SGHRS and CDR2 YFSETQ. This CDR3 has 15 residues. CDR3 DNA: TGCGCCAGCAGCTTGGTAGGTGGACAGGGGAGCGAGCAGTACTTC. Translated: CASSLVGGQGSEQYF.